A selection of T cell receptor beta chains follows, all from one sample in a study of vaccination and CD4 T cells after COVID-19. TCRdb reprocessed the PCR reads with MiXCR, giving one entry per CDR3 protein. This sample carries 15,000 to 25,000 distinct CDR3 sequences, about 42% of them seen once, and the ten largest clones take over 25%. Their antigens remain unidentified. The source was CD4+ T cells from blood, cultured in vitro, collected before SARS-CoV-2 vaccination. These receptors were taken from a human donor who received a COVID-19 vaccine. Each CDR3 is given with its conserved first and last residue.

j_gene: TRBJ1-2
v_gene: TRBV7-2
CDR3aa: CASSVPGTGSGYTF

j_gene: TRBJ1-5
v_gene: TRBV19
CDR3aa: CASSIRGDQPQHF

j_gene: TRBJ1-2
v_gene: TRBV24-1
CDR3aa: CATSIDSRYGYTF

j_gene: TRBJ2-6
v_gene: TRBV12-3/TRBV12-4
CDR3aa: CASSFTGSGANVLTF

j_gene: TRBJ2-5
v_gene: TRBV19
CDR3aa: CASSNDRGVETQYF

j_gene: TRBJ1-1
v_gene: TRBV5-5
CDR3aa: CASTLRQGGPGNTEAFF

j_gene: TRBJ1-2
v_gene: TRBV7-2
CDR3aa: CASSPGVDNYGYTF

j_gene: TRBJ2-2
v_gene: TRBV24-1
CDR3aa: CATRGQGPGELFF

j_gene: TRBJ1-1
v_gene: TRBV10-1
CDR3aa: CASSESDGEAFF

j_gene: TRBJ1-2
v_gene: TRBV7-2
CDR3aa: CASNPRRGSDGYTF

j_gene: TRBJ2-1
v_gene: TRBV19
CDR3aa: CASSKTGTGTHEQFF

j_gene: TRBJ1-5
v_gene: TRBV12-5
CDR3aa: CASGLVVAGRGKQPQHF

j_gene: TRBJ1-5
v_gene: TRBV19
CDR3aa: CASSIGRASRNQPQHF

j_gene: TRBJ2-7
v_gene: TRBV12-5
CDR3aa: CASGLPSTGSHEQYF

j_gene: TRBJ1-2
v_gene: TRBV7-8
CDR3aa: CASSPDRFNHGYTF

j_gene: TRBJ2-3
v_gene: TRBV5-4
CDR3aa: CASSLGAGGPRDTQYF

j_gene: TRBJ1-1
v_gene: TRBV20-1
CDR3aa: CSAGIPGRNTEAFF

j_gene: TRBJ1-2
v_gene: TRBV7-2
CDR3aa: CASSFRVVNYGYTF

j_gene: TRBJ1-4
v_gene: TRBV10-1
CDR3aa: CASSESGRTNEKLFF

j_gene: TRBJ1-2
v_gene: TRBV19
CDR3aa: CASRRITGNYGYTF

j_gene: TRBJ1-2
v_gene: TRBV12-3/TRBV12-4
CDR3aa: CASSPRGTGENYGYTF